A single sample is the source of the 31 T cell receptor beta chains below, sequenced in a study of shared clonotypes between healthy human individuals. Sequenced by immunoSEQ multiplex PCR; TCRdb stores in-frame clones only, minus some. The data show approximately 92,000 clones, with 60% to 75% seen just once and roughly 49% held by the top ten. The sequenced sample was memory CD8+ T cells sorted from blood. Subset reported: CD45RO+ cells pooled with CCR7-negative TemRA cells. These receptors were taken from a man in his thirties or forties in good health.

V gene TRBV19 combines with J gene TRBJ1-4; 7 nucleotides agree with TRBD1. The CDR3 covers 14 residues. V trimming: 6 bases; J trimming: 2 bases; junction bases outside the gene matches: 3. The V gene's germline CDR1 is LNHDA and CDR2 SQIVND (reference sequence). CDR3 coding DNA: TGTGCCAGTAGGGAACAGGGGACTAATGAAAAACTGTTTTTT. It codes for CASREQGTNEKLFF.

This CDR3 reads CSVESGTSSTDTQYF. The CDR3 DNA sequence: TGCAGCGTTGAATCAGGGACCTCTAGCACAGATACGCAGTATTTT. The gene calls are TRBV29-1 and TRBJ2-3, with D perhaps given as TRBD1 or TRBD2 (5 bases each). With 2 bases removed from V and 0 bases from J, the gap between germline ends came to 12 bases. From germline, CDR1 is SQVTM and CDR2 ANQGSEA. The CDR3 spans 15 residues.

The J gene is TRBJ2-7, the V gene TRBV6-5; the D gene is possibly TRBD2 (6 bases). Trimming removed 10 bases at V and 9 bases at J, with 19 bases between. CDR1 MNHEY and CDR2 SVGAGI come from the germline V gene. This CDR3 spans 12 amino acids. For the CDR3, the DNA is TGTGCCACCCAACCCCCTAGCGTAGGGCAGTACTTC. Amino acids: CATQPPSVGQYF.

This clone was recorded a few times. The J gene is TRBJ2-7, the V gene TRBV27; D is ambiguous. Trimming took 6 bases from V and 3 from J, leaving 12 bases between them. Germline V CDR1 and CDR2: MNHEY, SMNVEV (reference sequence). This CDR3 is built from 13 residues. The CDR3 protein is CASSSDNYYEQYF. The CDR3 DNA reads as TGTGCCAGCAGCTCAGACAACTACTACGAGCAGTACTTC.

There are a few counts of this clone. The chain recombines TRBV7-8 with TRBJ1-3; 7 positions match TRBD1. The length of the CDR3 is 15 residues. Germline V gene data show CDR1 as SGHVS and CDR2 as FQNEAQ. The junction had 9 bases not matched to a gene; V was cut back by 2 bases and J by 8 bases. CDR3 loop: CASSLPGGRGDTIYF. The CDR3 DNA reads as TGTGCCAGCAGCTTACCCGGTGGCAGGGGGGACACCATATATTTT.

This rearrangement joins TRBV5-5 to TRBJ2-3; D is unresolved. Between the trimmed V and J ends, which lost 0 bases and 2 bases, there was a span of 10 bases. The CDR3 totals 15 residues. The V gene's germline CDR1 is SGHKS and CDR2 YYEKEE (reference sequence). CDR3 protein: CASSLADSSTDTQYF. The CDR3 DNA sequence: TGTGCCAGCAGCTTGGCTGACTCTTCCACAGATACGCAGTATTTT.

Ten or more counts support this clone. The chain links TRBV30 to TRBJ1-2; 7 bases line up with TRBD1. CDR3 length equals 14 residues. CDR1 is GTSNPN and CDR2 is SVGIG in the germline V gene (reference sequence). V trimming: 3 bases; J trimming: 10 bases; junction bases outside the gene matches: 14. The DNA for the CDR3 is TGTGCCTGGAGCGAAGTCCGGGACAGCGCTGCCTACACCTTC. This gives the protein CAWSEVRDSAAYTF.

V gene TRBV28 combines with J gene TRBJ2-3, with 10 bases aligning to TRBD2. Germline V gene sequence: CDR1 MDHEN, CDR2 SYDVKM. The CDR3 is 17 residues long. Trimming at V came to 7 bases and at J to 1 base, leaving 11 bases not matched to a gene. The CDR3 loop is CASMIEREGPGTDTQYF. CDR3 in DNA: TGTGCCAGCATGATCGAGCGGGAGGGCCCAGGCACAGATACGCAGTATTTT.

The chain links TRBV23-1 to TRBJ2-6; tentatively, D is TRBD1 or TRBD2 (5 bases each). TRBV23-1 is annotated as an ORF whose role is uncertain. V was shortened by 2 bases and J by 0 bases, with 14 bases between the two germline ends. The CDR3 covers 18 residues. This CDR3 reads CASSQPSGRNSGANVLTF. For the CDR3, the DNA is TGCGCCAGCAGTCAACCCTCGGGACGGAACTCTGGGGCCAACGTCCTGACTTTC.

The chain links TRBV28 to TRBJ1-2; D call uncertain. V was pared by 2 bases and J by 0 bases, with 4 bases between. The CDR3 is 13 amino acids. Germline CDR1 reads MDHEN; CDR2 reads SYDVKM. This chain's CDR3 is CASSLGTNYGYTF. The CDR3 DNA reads TGTGCCAGCAGTTTAGGCACTAACTATGGCTACACCTTC.

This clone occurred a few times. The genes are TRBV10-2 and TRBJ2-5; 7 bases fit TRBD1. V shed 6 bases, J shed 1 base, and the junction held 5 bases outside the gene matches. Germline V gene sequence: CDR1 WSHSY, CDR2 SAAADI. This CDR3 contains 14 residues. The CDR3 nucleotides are TGCGCCAGCAGCGACGGACAGGCCCAAGAGACCCAGTACTTC. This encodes CASSDGQAQETQYF.

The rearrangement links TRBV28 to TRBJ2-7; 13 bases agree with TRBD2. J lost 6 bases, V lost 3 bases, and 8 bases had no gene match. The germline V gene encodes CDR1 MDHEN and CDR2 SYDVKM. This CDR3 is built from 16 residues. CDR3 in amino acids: CASSFQLAGGDGEQYF. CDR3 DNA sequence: TGTGCCAGCAGTTTCCAACTAGCGGGAGGGGATGGCGAGCAGTACTTC.

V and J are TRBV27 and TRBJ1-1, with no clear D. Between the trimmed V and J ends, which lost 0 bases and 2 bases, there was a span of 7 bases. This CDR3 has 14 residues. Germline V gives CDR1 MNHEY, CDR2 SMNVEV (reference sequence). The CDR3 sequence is CASSLSARNTEAFF. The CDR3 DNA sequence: TGTGCCAGCAGTTTATCAGCCAGAAACACTGAAGCTTTCTTT.

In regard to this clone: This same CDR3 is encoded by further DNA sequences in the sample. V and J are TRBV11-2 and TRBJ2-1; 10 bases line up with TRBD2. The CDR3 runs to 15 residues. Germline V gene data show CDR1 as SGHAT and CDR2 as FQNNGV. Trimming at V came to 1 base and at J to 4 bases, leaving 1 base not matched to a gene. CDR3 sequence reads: CASSLGLAGYNEQFF. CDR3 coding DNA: TGTGCCAGCAGCTTAGGACTAGCGGGTTACAATGAGCAGTTCTTC.

Here the CDR3 reads CASSLTRGPAYEQYF. The CDR3 DNA follows: TGTGCCAGCAGTTTAACGAGAGGGCCAGCCTACGAGCAGTACTTC. V gene TRBV28 combines with J gene TRBJ2-7, with a weak D call TRBD2 (5 bases). Looked up from germline, CDR1 is MDHEN and CDR2 is SYDVKM. V dropped 2 bases and J dropped 2 bases, with 13 bases sitting between them. There are 15 residues in the CDR3.

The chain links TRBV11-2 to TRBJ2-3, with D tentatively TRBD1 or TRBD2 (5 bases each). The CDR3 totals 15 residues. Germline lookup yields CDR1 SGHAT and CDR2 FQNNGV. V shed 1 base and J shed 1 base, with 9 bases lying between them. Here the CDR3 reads CASSLVGVGTDTQYF. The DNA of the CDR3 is TGTGCCAGCAGCTTAGTGGGGGTTGGCACAGATACGCAGTATTTT.

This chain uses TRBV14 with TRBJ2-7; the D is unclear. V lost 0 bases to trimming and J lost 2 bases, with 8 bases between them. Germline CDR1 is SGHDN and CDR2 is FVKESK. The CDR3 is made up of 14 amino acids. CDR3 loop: CASSQDSLAYEQYF. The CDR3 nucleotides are TGTGCCAGCAGCCAAGACAGTCTAGCCTACGAGCAGTACTTC.

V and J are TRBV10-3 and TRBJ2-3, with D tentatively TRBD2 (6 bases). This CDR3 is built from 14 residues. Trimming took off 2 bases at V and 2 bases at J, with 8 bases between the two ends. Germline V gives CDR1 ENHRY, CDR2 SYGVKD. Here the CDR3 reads CAISERRDTDTQYF. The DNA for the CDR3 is TGTGCCATCAGTGAGAGGCGGGACACAGATACGCAGTATTTT.

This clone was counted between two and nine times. CDR3 in DNA: TGTGCCAGCAGGGCTACAGGGGTCGGCTACACCTTC. It is translated as CASRATGVGYTF. The chain carries TRBV2 and TRBJ1-2; 7 nucleotides line up with TRBD1. The CDR3 contains 12 residues. CDR1 SNHLY and CDR2 FYNNEI come from the germline V gene. Unmatched junction bases numbered 6, after V lost 6 bases and J lost 8 bases.

In DNA, the CDR3 is TGTGCCAGCAGGTTGATGGGGGGGGCTTTCTTT. As protein: CASRLMGGAFF. J is TRBJ1-1 and V is TRBV28; D perhaps matches TRBD1 (5 bases). Trimming pared 6 bases from V and 11 bases from J, leaving 13 bases between. From germline, CDR1 is MDHEN and CDR2 SYDVKM. The CDR3 runs 11 residues.

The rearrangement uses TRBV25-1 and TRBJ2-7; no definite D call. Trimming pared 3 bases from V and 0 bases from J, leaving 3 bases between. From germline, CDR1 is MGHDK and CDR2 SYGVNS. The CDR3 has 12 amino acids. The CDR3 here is CASSEPSYEQYF. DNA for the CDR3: TGTGCCAGCAGTGAGCCCTCCTACGAGCAGTACTTC.

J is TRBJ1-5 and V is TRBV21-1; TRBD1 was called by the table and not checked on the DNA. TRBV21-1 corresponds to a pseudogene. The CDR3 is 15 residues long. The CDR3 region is CASSTRQGSNQPQHF. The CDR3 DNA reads TGTGCCAGCAGCACACGACAGGGGAGCAATCAGCCCCAGCATTTT.

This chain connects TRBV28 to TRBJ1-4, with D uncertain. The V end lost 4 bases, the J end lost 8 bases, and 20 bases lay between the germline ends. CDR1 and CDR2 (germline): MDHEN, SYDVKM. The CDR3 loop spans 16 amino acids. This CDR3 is CASSSLATATLEKLFF. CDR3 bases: TGTGCCAGCAGTTCCCTCGCCACCGCGACACTAGAAAAACTGTTTTTT.

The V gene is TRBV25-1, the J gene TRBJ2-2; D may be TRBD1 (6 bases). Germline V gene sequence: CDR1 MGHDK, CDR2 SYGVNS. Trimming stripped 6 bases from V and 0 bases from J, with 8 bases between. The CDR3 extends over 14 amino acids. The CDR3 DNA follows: TGTGCCAGCAGACAGGGATCGAACACCGGGGAGCTGTTTTTT. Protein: CASRQGSNTGELFF.

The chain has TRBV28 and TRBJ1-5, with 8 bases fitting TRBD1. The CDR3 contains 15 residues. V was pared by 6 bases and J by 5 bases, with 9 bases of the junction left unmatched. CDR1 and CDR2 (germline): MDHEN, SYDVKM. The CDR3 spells CASSPSDRDYQPQHF. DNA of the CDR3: TGTGCCAGCAGCCCATCGGACAGGGATTATCAGCCCCAGCATTTT.

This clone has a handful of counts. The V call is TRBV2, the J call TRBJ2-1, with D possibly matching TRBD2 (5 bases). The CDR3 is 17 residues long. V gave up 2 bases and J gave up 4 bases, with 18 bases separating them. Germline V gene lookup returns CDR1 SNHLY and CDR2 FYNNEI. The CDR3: CASSERVFGVAYNEQFF. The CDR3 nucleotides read TGTGCCAGCAGTGAACGAGTATTCGGGGTAGCGTACAATGAGCAGTTCTTC.

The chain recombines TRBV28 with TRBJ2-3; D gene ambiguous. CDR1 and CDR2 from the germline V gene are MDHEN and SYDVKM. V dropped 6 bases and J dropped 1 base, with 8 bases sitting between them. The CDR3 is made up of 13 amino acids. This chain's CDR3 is CASRSMGTDTQYF. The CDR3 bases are TGTGCCAGCAGGTCCATGGGCACAGATACGCAGTATTTT.

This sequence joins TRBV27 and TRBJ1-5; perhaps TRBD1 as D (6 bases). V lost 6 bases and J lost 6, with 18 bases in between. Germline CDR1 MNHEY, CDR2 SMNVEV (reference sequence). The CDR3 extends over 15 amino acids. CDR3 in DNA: TGTGCCAGCAGCAACGGACAGTTGGGGGCTCAGCCCCAGCATTTT. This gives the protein CASSNGQLGAQPQHF.

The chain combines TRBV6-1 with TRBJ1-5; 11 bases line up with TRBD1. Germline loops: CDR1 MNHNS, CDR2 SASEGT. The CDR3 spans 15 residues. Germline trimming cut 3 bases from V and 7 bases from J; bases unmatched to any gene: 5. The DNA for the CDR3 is TGTGCCAGCAGTGAGGGGACAGGGGGGAGGCAGCCCCAGCATTTT. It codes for CASSEGTGGRQPQHF.

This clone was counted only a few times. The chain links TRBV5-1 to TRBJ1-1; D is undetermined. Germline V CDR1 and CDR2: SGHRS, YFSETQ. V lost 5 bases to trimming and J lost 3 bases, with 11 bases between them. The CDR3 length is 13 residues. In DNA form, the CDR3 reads TGCGCCAGCAGTCAAAGGGAATACACTGAAGCTTTCTTT. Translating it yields CASSQREYTEAFF.

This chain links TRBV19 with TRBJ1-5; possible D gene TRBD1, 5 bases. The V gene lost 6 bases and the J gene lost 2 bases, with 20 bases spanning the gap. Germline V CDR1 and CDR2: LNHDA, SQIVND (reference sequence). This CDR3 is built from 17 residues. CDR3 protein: CASSEAGGDPGNQPQHF. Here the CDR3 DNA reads TGTGCCAGTAGCGAAGCTGGGGGGGATCCAGGCAATCAGCCCCAGCATTTT.